The next 28 T cell receptor beta chains were all read from a single sample in a study of T-cell memory formation after mild COVID-19. A single record per CDR3 protein comes from TCRdb applying MiXCR to the 5' RACE reads. This sample has around 400,000 distinct CDR3 sequences, with around 24% found just once. Sequencing input: PBMCs or a T cell subset sorted from them (not recorded which). These receptors were collected from an adult woman who had mild COVID-19 (a few samples of this study predate the infection). Cell type and time point are not known.

The chain links TRBV27 to TRBJ2-5; maybe TRBD2 (6 bases). Germline CDR1 is MNHEY and CDR2 is SMNVEV (reference sequence). The CDR3 sequence is 14 residues long. V was clipped by 5 bases and J by 9 bases, with 19 bases between them. The CDR3 here is CASSPRGEWGAQYF. CDR3 bases: TGTGCCAGCAGTCCCCGGGGAGAGTGGGGGGCCCAGTACTTC.

The rearrangement links TRBV7-9 to TRBJ1-1; 9 bases fit TRBD1. Germline V gives CDR1 SEHNR, CDR2 FQNEAQ (reference sequence). This CDR3 is built from 16 residues. V was pared by 0 bases and J by 5 bases, with 7 bases of the junction left unmatched. The CDR3 nucleotides read TGTGCCAGCAGCTTAGCTTGGGACAGGGCGGCTACTGAAGCTTTCTTT. Translation gives CASSLAWDRAATEAFF.

This clonotype was observed a handful of times. This chain connects TRBV7-8 to TRBJ2-5, with D possibly TRBD1 on 6 matching bases. Trimming took 3 bases from V and 5 from J, leaving 10 bases between them. Germline-derived CDR1 and CDR2 are SGHVS and FQNEAQ. CDR3 length: 13 residues. The CDR3 is CASSFQGPETQYF. The CDR3 DNA sequence: TGTGCCAGCAGCTTTCAGGGGCCGGAGACCCAGTACTTC.

The chain links TRBV30 to TRBJ1-6; D is ambiguous. V was trimmed by 0 bases and J by 9 bases, leaving 12 bases between them. The CDR3 runs to 14 residues. Germline lookup yields CDR1 GTSNPN and CDR2 SVGIG (reference sequence). CDR3 sequence reads: CAWSVLDPVSPLHF. CDR3 nucleotides: TGTGCCTGGAGTGTACTAGATCCGGTTTCACCCCTCCACTTT.

The rearrangement uses TRBV6-5 and TRBJ2-3, with D unclear. The V end was cut by 2 bases, the J end by 3 bases, with 6 bases between. The germline V gene encodes CDR1 MNHEY and CDR2 SVGAGI. This CDR3 is built from 13 residues. The CDR3 loop is CASSYRVTDTQYF. The CDR3 nucleotides are TGTGCCAGCAGTTACCGGGTTACAGATACGCAGTATTTT.

For the CDR3, the DNA is TGTGCCAGCAGGCGATGGGGGTTTAAGACCCAGTACTTC. Amino acid sequence: CASRRWGFKTQYF. This rearrangement joins TRBV12-3 or TRBV12-4 to TRBJ2-5; D possibly matches TRBD1 or TRBD2 (5 bases each). The CDR3 totals 13 residues. Trimming took 6 bases from V and 6 from J, leaving 14 bases between them.

CDR3 sequence (DNA): TGTGCCAGCAGCTTGGGGCCAGCGGGAGCACAAGAGACCCAGTACTTC. Protein sequence: CASSLGPAGAQETQYF. The V and J genes are TRBV5-5 and TRBJ2-5; 8 nucleotides agree with TRBD2. V lost 0 bases to trimming and J lost 2 bases; unmatched junction nucleotides: 6. Germline V CDR1 and CDR2: SGHKS, YYEKEE (reference sequence). The CDR3 covers 16 residues.

J is TRBJ2-5 and V is TRBV11-2; the D call may be TRBD1 or TRBD2 (5 bases each). Trimming stripped 2 bases from V and 2 bases from J, with 21 bases between. The CDR3 extends over 18 amino acids. Germline CDR1 is SGHAT and CDR2 is FQNNGV. CDR3 sequence: CASSLRGAQVNFQETQYF. The CDR3 bases are TGTGCCAGCAGCTTACGAGGGGCCCAGGTTAACTTTCAAGAGACCCAGTACTTC.

V usage is TRBV7-9 and J usage is TRBJ2-1, with 10 bases matching TRBD1. V dropped 2 bases and J dropped 8; count of bases not matched to a gene: 18. This CDR3 spans 19 amino acids. Per the germline V gene, CDR1 is SEHNR and CDR2 is FQNEAQ (reference sequence). DNA for the CDR3: TGTGCCAGCAGCTTAATCGGTAGGGAGGGACAGGGGTTGCAGGATGAGCAGTTCTTC. Protein product: CASSLIGREGQGLQDEQFF.

The V gene is TRBV5-1, the J gene TRBJ2-1, with D possibly matching TRBD2 (6 bases). Trimming took 3 bases from V and 1 from J, leaving 8 bases between them. This CDR3 is 14 amino acids long. CDR1 and CDR2 (germline): SGHRS, YFSETQ. This chain's CDR3 is CASSWRESYNEQFF. Here the CDR3 DNA reads TGCGCCAGCAGCTGGAGGGAGTCCTACAATGAGCAGTTCTTC.

The gene calls are TRBV2 and TRBJ2-1; D not certain. Germline loops: CDR1 SNHLY, CDR2 FYNNEI. Trimming removed 6 bases from V and 10 bases from J, with 10 bases in between. The CDR3 extends over 11 amino acids. CDR3 DNA: TGTGCCAGCAGAGTGACAAGCGAGCAGTTCTTC. It is translated as CASRVTSEQFF.

V gene TRBV7-2 combines with J gene TRBJ1-5; D call uncertain. CDR1 is SGHTA and CDR2 is FQGNSA in the germline V gene. The CDR3 has 16 amino acids. With 1 base removed from V and 7 bases from J, the gap between germline ends came to 17 bases. In nucleotides, the CDR3 is TGTGCCAGCAGCTTAGTGATGGGGTTGAGCCGGCAGCCCCAGCATTTT. Its protein product is CASSLVMGLSRQPQHF. Drawing the rest from reference TRBV7-2 and TRBJ1-5, the complete variable domain is GAGVSQSPSNKVTEKGKDVELRCDPISGHTALYWYRQSLGQGLEFLIYFQGNSAPDKSGLPSDRFSAERTGGSVSTLTIQRTQQEDSAVYLCASSLVMGLSRQPQHFGDGTRLSIL.

CDR3 DNA: TGTGCCAGCAGCCCAGAGGGGACTTCACCTGGGGCCAACGTCCTGACTTTC. This sequence encodes CASSPEGTSPGANVLTF. The V gene is TRBV6-5, the J gene TRBJ2-6, with D maybe TRBD2 (6 bases). V lost 6 bases and J 2 bases, leaving 17 bases between the germline ends. Looked up from germline, CDR1 is MNHEY and CDR2 is SVGAGI. The CDR3 runs to 17 residues.

This clonotype has a handful of counts. The rearrangement joins TRBV12-3 or TRBV12-4 to TRBJ1-2, with TRBD1 matching 8 bases. The length of the CDR3 is 13 residues. J was trimmed by 7 bases and V by 1 base; bases with no gene match: 2. The CDR3 DNA sequence: TGTGCCAGCAGTTTAGGGACAGGGTTTGGCTACACCTTC. This encodes CASSLGTGFGYTF.

The chain combines TRBV4-3 with TRBJ1-1; a possible D gene is TRBD1 (5 bases). Germline CDR1 and CDR2: LGHNA and YSLEER. Trimming removed 3 bases from V and 11 bases from J, with 13 bases in between. The CDR3 sequence is 12 residues long. The CDR3 DNA sequence: TGCGCCAGCAGCCAGGGGGGGTCGGTGGCTTTCTTT. It is translated as CASSQGGSVAFF.

The chain employs TRBV5-4 and TRBJ2-1; D is perhaps TRBD2 (5 bases). The V end lost 4 bases, the J end lost 4 bases, and 18 bases lay between the germline ends. The CDR3 is made up of 16 amino acids. Germline values: CDR1 SGHNT, CDR2 YYREEE (reference sequence). The CDR3 loop reads CASSGPTGNSYNEQFF. The CDR3 coding sequence is TGTGCCAGCAGCGGACCAACCGGGAACTCGTACAATGAGCAGTTCTTC.

This chain links TRBV3-1 with TRBJ2-1, with 15 bases identical to TRBD2. This CDR3 contains 17 residues. The V gene's germline CDR1 is LGHDT and CDR2 YNNKEL (reference sequence). The trim removed 3 bases at V and 9 bases at J, leaving 9 bases unmatched. The CDR3 bases are TGTGCCAGCAGCCAGGGACTAGCGGGAGGCCCAGGGGGTGAGCAGTTCTTC. This gives the protein CASSQGLAGGPGGEQFF.

This clonotype was counted between two and nine times. This chain connects TRBV12-3 or TRBV12-4 to TRBJ2-1; D perhaps matches TRBD2 (5 bases). The CDR3 has 16 residues. The V end lost 5 bases, the J end lost 5 bases, and 19 bases lay between the germline ends. The CDR3 bases are TGTGCCAGCAGTCCCCTTCTGGGGAGTGTTGACAATGAGCAGTTCTTC. Protein product: CASSPLLGSVDNEQFF.

The chain employs TRBV19 and TRBJ1-2; D remains ambiguous. The V end lost 6 bases, the J end lost 4 bases, and 9 bases lay between the germline ends. This CDR3 is 12 amino acids long. Germline-derived CDR1 and CDR2 are LNHDA and SQIVND (reference sequence). The CDR3 loop is CASRSQAYGYTF. The CDR3 DNA reads TGTGCCAGTAGGAGTCAGGCCTATGGCTACACCTTC.

The chain is built from TRBV24-1 and TRBJ2-7; D may correspond to TRBD1 or TRBD2 (6 bases each). From germline, CDR1 is KGHDR and CDR2 SFDVKD. V shed 9 bases and J shed 0 bases, with 17 bases lying between them. The CDR3 extends over 15 amino acids. The CDR3 nucleotides read TGTGCCACCTCGGCCCCCGGGGGCGCCTCCTACGAGCAGTACTTC. Its translation is CATSAPGGASYEQYF.

This clonotype was observed a handful of times. The CDR3 DNA is TGTGCCAGCAGGGGGGGGAAGTATGTGAACACTGAAGCTTTCTTT. Residues: CASRGGKYVNTEAFF. The rearrangement uses TRBV12-3 or TRBV12-4 and TRBJ1-1; a possible D gene is TRBD1 (5 bases). V lost 6 bases, J lost 0 bases, and 14 bases lay in between. The length of the CDR3 is 15 residues.

The chain employs TRBV6-5 and TRBJ2-1; 9 bases align to TRBD2. V shed 9 bases and J 12 bases; nucleotides not matched to a gene: 6. Germline-derived CDR1 and CDR2 are MNHEY and SVGAGI. The CDR3 contains 11 residues. CDR3 sequence: CASELAGVQFF. CDR3 nucleotides: TGTGCCAGTGAATTAGCGGGGGTGCAGTTCTTC.

V usage is TRBV6-5 and J usage is TRBJ1-2, with 7 bases aligning to TRBD1. Per the germline V gene, CDR1 is MNHEY and CDR2 is SVGAGI. The CDR3 consists of 14 residues. Trimming cost V 7 bases and J 6 bases; bases outside gene matches: 11. The CDR3 is CASTADRALNGYTF. The CDR3 nucleotides are TGTGCCAGCACCGCCGACAGGGCCCTCAATGGCTACACCTTC.

The chain couples TRBV7-9 to TRBJ1-2; D is ambiguous. Per germline, CDR1 SEHNR and CDR2 FQNEAQ (reference sequence). The CDR3 runs to 12 residues. V dropped 4 bases and J dropped 10 bases, with 13 bases sitting between them. The CDR3 loop reads CASSSDRPVYTF. The CDR3 DNA follows: TGTGCCAGCAGCTCGGATCGACCGGTCTACACCTTC.

This clonotype was counted a few times. The rearrangement joins TRBV7-8 to TRBJ2-3; possible D gene TRBD2, 5 bases. The CDR3 consists of 15 residues. Trimming stripped 3 bases from V and 1 base from J, with 11 bases between. CDR1 and CDR2 (germline): SGHVS, FQNEAQ. The CDR3 spells CASSLVPGGTDTQYF. CDR3 DNA sequence: TGTGCCAGCAGCTTGGTCCCCGGGGGCACAGATACGCAGTATTTT.

This clonotype occurred a few times. This chain joins TRBV5-1 and TRBJ2-1, with 13 bases matching TRBD2. Trimming took 4 bases from V and 14 from J; bases not matched to a gene: 3. Looked up from germline, CDR1 is SGHRS and CDR2 is YFSETQ. The CDR3 is 12 residues long. The CDR3 spells CASSLGLAGEFF. CDR3 bases: TGCGCCAGCAGCCTCGGACTAGCGGGAGAGTTCTTC.

This chain uses TRBV11-3 with TRBJ2-1, with 8 positions matching TRBD2. V was pared by 6 bases and J by 2 bases, with 6 bases of the junction left unmatched. Germline V gene data show CDR1 as SGHNT and CDR2 as YENEEA. The length of the CDR3 is 15 residues. Here the CDR3 DNA reads TGTGCCAGCAGTAGAGAGCGGGAGACCTACAATGAGCAGTTCTTC. Its translation: CASSRERETYNEQFF. The whole variable domain, remainder taken from reference TRBV11-3 and TRBJ2-1, is EAGVVQSPRYKIIEKKQPVAFWCNPISGHNTLYWYLQNLGQGPELLIRYENEEAVDDSQLPKDRFSAERLKGVDSTLKIQPAELGDSAVYLCASSRERETYNEQFFGPGTRLTVL.

V is TRBV12-5 and J is TRBJ2-7; possibly TRBD1 or TRBD2 for D (5 bases each). Germline CDR1 reads LGHNT; CDR2 reads FRNRAP. The CDR3 covers 18 residues. V was clipped by 5 bases and J by 0 bases, with 23 bases between them. The CDR3 DNA reads as TGTGCTAGTGGTCCTCCGCGAGTGGGCCCGGGGCCCTCCTACGAGCAGTACTTC. Its protein is CASGPPRVGPGPSYEQYF.